The subject of this entry is one T cell receptor (beta chain). Its antigen is unidentified. Time point indicated: week 11, during vaccination. The study gave 300 ug of mutant IDH1 20-mer peptide per vaccine dose, with topical imiquimod. V lost 2 bases and J 0 bases, leaving 10 bases between the germline ends. The germline V gene has CDR1 MNHNS and CDR2 SASEGT. This CDR3 contains 15 residues. This specimen belongs to a study of a mutant IDH1 vaccine in newly diagnosed glioma. Study-level background: The sex distribution of treated patients was about 60% male and about 38% female, with a mean age of roughly 40 years. Study-wide results and limits: Overall, more than 80% of patients had vaccine-induced immune responses.

The repertoire was sequenced with immunoSEQ multiplex PCR; TCRdb's copy has only in-frame clones and lacks some. The data contain roughly 130,000 clones, about 82% of them singletons. The source of this sequence is a man aged 40-50 years with glioma. The source was PBMCs, collected from a glioma patient whose treatment included an IDH1 peptide vaccine. V is TRBV6-1 and J is TRBJ1-2, with D tentatively TRBD1 (5 bases). The CDR3 DNA is TGTGCCAGCAGTGAATCTTGGACACCTAACTATGGCTACACCTTC. Amino acid sequence: CASSESWTPNYGYTF.